This TCR beta chain is from a study of PD-1 blockade in classical Hodgkin lymphoma. Whole-study context: Patients were given intravenous nivolumab, 3 mg/kg, every 2 weeks.

As concerns this clone: Its cognate antigen is unknown.

The patients all showed relapse after autologous stem cell transplantation, while their brentuximab vedotin exposure varied. General study points: Those starting nivolumab under 1 year post-ASCT were excluded. It was among complete responders that baseline diversity resembled that of newly diagnosed patients. Significantly greater TCR diversity emerged by C4D1 in CD4+ cells but not CD8+ cells.

Trimming took off 3 bases at V and 5 bases at J, with 20 bases between the two ends. The CDR3 is 16 amino acids. From germline, CDR1 is SGDLS and CDR2 YYNGEE. Assay used: immunoSEQ multiplex PCR; TCRdb lists only in-frame clones, some missing. The repertoire consists of about 9,900 clones, with about 90% occurring once and the leading ten covering 14%. The starting material was peripheral blood mononuclear cells (PBMCs), obtained at baseline. The gene calls are TRBV9 and TRBJ2-5; D possibly corresponds to TRBD1 (6 bases). This receptor was taken from a human donor with classical Hodgkin lymphoma. The CDR3 sequence: CASSAYTGHLRETQYF. The CDR3 bases are TGTGCCAGCAGCGCATATACGGGACACCTTCGGGAGACCCAGTACTTC.